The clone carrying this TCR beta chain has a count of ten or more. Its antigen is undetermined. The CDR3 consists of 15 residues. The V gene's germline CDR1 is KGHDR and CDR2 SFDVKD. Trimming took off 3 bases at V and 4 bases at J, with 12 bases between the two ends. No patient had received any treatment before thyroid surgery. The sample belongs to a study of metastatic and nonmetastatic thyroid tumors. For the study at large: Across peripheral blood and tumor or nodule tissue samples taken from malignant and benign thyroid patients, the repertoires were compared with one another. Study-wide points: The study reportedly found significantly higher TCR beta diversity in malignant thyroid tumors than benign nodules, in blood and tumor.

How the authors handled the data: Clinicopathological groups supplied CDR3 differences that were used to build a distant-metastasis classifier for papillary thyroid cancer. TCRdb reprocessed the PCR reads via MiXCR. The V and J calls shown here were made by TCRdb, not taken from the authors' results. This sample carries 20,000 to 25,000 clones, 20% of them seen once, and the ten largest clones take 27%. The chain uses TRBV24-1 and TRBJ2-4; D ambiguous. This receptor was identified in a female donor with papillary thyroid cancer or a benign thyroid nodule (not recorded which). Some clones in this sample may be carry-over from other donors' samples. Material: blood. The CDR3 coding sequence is TGTGCCACCAGTGATCCCATGACCGAAAAAAACATTCAGTACTTC. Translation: CATSDPMTEKNIQYF.